The 14 T cell receptor beta chains presented below share a single source sample, sequenced in a study of T cells in Graves' hyperthyroidism and ophthalmopathy (dated by TCRdb to about 2019). The library was made by multiplex PCR. Sequencing instrument: Illumina HiSeq 2000. The TCR beta CDR3 regions were amplified from RNA transcripts. A first-round RT-PCR of the TCR CDR3 used the HTBI primer set with the Qiagen OneStep RT-PCR kit. TCRdb reanalyzed the raw reads on its own, using fastp at Q25 for trimming and MiXCR for clone calling, and kept in-frame beta chains. Rows are combined by CDR3 protein, so each entry shows the most common genes and DNA. The sample includes about 720,000 distinct CDR3 sequences, with roughly 20% observed a single time. Approximately 15% of the sample rests with the top ten. Source material: blood. The receptor source for this set is a woman between 50 and 59 years old with Graves' hyperthyroidism that later progressed to Graves' ophthalmopathy.

This chain joins TRBV7-3 and TRBJ2-6, with D tentatively TRBD2 (6 bases). The CDR3 totals 18 residues. Germline V CDR1 and CDR2: SGHTA, FQGTGA. Between the trimmed V and J ends, which lost 1 base and 4 bases, there was a span of 17 bases. The DNA of the CDR3 is TGTGCCAGCAGCTTAATCGGGACGGGACTCTCAGGGGCCAACGTCCTGACTTTC. It translates to CASSLIGTGLSGANVLTF.

This clonotype was recorded many times. J is TRBJ2-5 and V is TRBV18; D gene unclear. V was trimmed by 3 bases and J by 1 base, leaving 9 bases between them. The germline gives CDR1 KGHSH, CDR2 LQKENI. There are 14 residues in the CDR3. For the CDR3, the DNA is TGTGCCAGCTCACCCAACGTCGGCCAAGAGACCCAGTACTTC. Amino acid sequence: CASSPNVGQETQYF.

This clonotype was observed many times. The rearrangement joins TRBV20-1 to TRBJ2-1; D might be TRBD2 (5 bases). The CDR3 extends over 12 amino acids. CDR1 and CDR2 from the germline V gene are DFQATT and SNEGSKA (reference sequence). Deletions cut 3 bases from V and 8 bases from J, with 11 bases between. The CDR3 coding sequence is TGCAGTGCTAGTAAGGACTCCGATGAGCAGTTCTTC. Its translation is CSASKDSDEQFF.

The V gene is TRBV5-1, the J gene TRBJ2-7; D not resolved. There are 12 residues in the CDR3. Trimming removed 2 bases at V and 6 bases at J, with 9 bases between. The V gene's germline CDR1 is SGHRS and CDR2 YFSETQ. CDR3 region: CASSFRASEQYF. Written as DNA, the CDR3 is TGCGCCAGCAGCTTCCGAGCGTCCGAGCAGTACTTC.

The gene calls are TRBV7-9 and TRBJ1-2; 9 positions match TRBD1. V lost 1 base to trimming and J lost 7 bases; unmatched junction nucleotides: 10. Germline loops: CDR1 SEHNR, CDR2 FQNEAQ (reference sequence). CDR3 length equals 16 residues. This chain's CDR3 is CASSLVWDRVFLGYTF. CDR3 DNA sequence: TGTGCCAGCAGCTTAGTGTGGGACAGGGTCTTCCTTGGCTACACCTTC.

This clonotype has a count of ten or more. This chain joins TRBV11-3 and TRBJ2-5, with D possibly TRBD2 on 6 matching bases. Trimming removed 4 bases at V and 7 bases at J, with 13 bases between. The CDR3 has 13 amino acids. Germline V gene sequence: CDR1 SGHNT, CDR2 YENEEA. The CDR3 region is CASSSGDSGTQYF. DNA for the CDR3: TGTGCCAGCAGCTCCGGGGACTCAGGGACCCAGTACTTC.

The J gene is TRBJ2-5, the V gene TRBV7-9, with unresolved D. V lost 5 bases and J 5 bases, leaving 12 bases between the germline ends. The CDR3 spans 13 residues. Germline assignment: CDR1 SEHNR and CDR2 FQNEAQ (reference sequence). CDR3 sequence reads: CASSPRAKETQYF. The CDR3 coding sequence is TGTGCCAGCAGCCCCCGGGCCAAGGAGACCCAGTACTTC.

This clonotype was observed a few times. This may stem from a read error, because a much larger clone lies one nucleotide away. This chain uses TRBV14 with TRBJ2-5; TRBD1 aligns across 7 bases. Looked up from germline, CDR1 is SGHDN and CDR2 is FVKESK. J lost 2 bases, V lost 6 bases, and 3 bases had no gene match. The length of the CDR3 is 13 residues. In DNA form, the CDR3 reads TGTGCCAGCAGTACAGGGGTTCAAGAGACCCAGTACTTC. It is translated as CASSTGVQETQYF.

Ten or more counts support this clonotype. The V and J genes are TRBV6-1 and TRBJ2-5; 12 bases match TRBD2. The germline V gene has CDR1 MNHNS and CDR2 SASEGT. The length of the CDR3 is 17 residues. V lost 4 bases to trimming and J lost 3 bases; unmatched junction nucleotides: 9. This chain's CDR3 is CASSGRTSGNIKETQYF. CDR3 DNA: TGTGCCAGCAGTGGACGGACTAGCGGGAACATAAAAGAGACCCAGTACTTC.

This clonotype was counted many times. The rearrangement uses TRBV20-1 and TRBJ2-1, with 7 positions matching TRBD1. Germline V gives CDR1 DFQATT, CDR2 SNEGSKA (reference sequence). The CDR3 spans 14 residues. J lost 2 bases, V lost 5 bases, and 6 bases had no gene match. The CDR3 loop is CSAATGKTYNEQFF. CDR3 nucleotide sequence: TGCAGTGCTGCGACAGGGAAGACCTACAATGAGCAGTTCTTC.

This clonotype was counted at least ten times. The J gene is TRBJ1-5, the V gene TRBV7-2, with D tentatively TRBD1 (5 bases). Germline loops: CDR1 SGHTA, CDR2 FQGNSA. Trimming took 3 bases from V and 6 from J, leaving 15 bases between them. The CDR3 loop spans 15 amino acids. The CDR3 is CASSFVLGQGQPQHF. The CDR3 DNA follows: TGTGCCAGCAGCTTCGTTTTGGGGCAGGGTCAGCCCCAGCATTTT. The complete variable domain, with remaining parts taken from reference TRBV7-2 and TRBJ1-5, reads GAGVSQSPSNKVTEKGKDVELRCDPISGHTALYWYRQSLGQGLEFLIYFQGNSAPDKSGLPSDRFSAERTGGSVSTLTIQRTQQEDSAVYLCASSFVLGQGQPQHFGDGTRLSIL.

V and J are TRBV13 and TRBJ2-7, with 13 bases matching TRBD2. Germline V gives CDR1 PRHDT, CDR2 FYEKMQ (reference sequence). The length of the CDR3 is 19 residues. Unmatched junction bases numbered 13, after V lost 0 bases and J lost 5 bases. CDR3 DNA sequence: TGTGCCAGCAGCTTAGGGGGACTAGCGGGGTATAAGGCGGCTAACGAGCAGTACTTC. As protein: CASSLGGLAGYKAANEQYF.

This clonotype was seen repeatedly, ten times or more. This chain links TRBV6-1 with TRBJ1-1; no reliable D call. The CDR3 length is 14 residues. Germline values: CDR1 MNHNS, CDR2 SASEGT. The ends were cut back, 6 bases at V and 1 base at J, with 12 bases in the middle. The CDR3 DNA follows: TGTGCCAGCAGACGCCGGGCTCAGAACACTGAAGCTTTCTTT. This codes for CASRRRAQNTEAFF.

This clonotype was recorded at least ten times. This chain joins TRBV13 and TRBJ2-2; D perhaps matches TRBD1 (5 bases). CDR1 PRHDT and CDR2 FYEKMQ come from the germline V gene (reference sequence). The V end lost 5 bases, the J end lost 0 bases, and 10 bases lay between the germline ends. The CDR3 runs 15 residues. The CDR3 reads CASSPKTANTGELFF. In nucleotides, the CDR3 is TGTGCCAGCAGCCCCAAGACAGCGAACACCGGGGAGCTGTTTTTT.